The 30 T cell receptor beta chains reported below all come from one sample, sequenced in a study of CD8+CD57+ T cells in acquired aplastic anemia. TCR beta VDJ and CDR3 profiling used genomic DNA as template. Using its own MiXCR run on the reads, TCRdb lists one record per CDR3 protein. This table holds around 250,000 distinct CDR3 sequences, 56% found once. The sequencing sample was made of sorted CD4+, CD8+, or CD8+CD57+ T cells (not recorded which) from PBMCs. These receptor sequences come from a human donor with severe aplastic anemia or a healthy control (not recorded which).

This clonotype was seen only once. J is TRBJ2-5 and V is TRBV7-6; 11 nucleotides match TRBD2. Trimming took 5 bases from V and 4 from J; bases not matched to a gene: 9. This CDR3 is 16 amino acids long. Germline CDR1 is SGHVS and CDR2 is FNYEAQ. The CDR3, as DNA: TGTGCCAGCAGCCCTAGCGGGGGGTCTCGGACAGAGACCCAGTACTTC. This codes for CASSPSGGSRTETQYF.

In its sample, this clonotype was seen many times. The junction departs from the called germline gene at one end, perhaps through a read error. The chain joins TRBV2 to TRBJ2-7; tentative D call: TRBD1 (7 bases). CDR3 size: 11 residues. Germline loops: CDR1 SNHLY, CDR2 FYNNEI. In nucleotides, the CDR3 is TGTGCCAGCAGCCCCGGGGCAGGGGGGAACTTC. Translation: CASSPGAGGNF.

Of note for this clonotype: At one end the junction does not follow the germline gene, possibly because of a read error. The V gene is TRBV7-3, the J gene TRBJ1-1, with unresolved D. The germline CDR1 and CDR2 sequences are SGHTA and FQGTGA. This CDR3 region has 14 residues. The CDR3 spells CPSSLMVGNTEAFF. The CDR3 DNA sequence: TGTCCCAGCAGCTTAATGGTCGGAAACACTGAAGCTTTCTTT.

The chain carries TRBV7-3 and TRBJ2-7; no clear D. Germline assignment: CDR1 SGHTA and CDR2 FQGTGA. Trimming took 2 bases from V and 3 from J, leaving 14 bases between them. The length of the CDR3 is 15 residues. CDR3 DNA: TGTGCCAGCAGCTTACAGTCTGGCAAGATCTACGAGCAGTACTTC. This translates into CASSLQSGKIYEQYF.

In its sample, this clonotype was seen many times. The J gene is TRBJ1-2, the V gene TRBV11-2; no definite D call. Germline V CDR1 and CDR2: SGHAT, FQNNGV. V lost 5 bases, J lost 2 bases, and 12 bases lay in between. The length of the CDR3 is 14 residues. As DNA, the CDR3 is TGTGCCAGCAGCCCCAGAGTCACAAACTATGGCTACACCTTC. It yields the protein CASSPRVTNYGYTF.

The J gene is TRBJ2-3, the V gene TRBV6-6, with 7 bases identical to TRBD2. The germline gives CDR1 MNHNY, CDR2 SVGAGI (reference sequence). Trimming took 5 bases from V and 0 from J; bases not matched to a gene: 5. This CDR3 comprises 15 residues. The CDR3, as DNA: TGTGCCAGCAGTGAGCGGGGAGATAGCACAGATACGCAGTATTTT. Translation gives CASSERGDSTDTQYF.

This clonotype was recorded a few times. The gene calls are TRBV7-2 and TRBJ1-6, with a possible D match to TRBD1 (6 bases). Germline V lookup: CDR1 SGHTA, CDR2 FQGNSA. V gave up 3 bases and J gave up 9 bases, with 12 bases separating them. CDR3 length: 14 residues. The CDR3 sequence: CASSFRQESSPLHF. Written as DNA, the CDR3 is TGTGCCAGCAGCTTCAGACAGGAAAGTTCACCCCTCCACTTT.

The chain is built from TRBV19 and TRBJ1-2, with D possibly being TRBD1 (6 bases). The CDR3 totals 16 residues. Germline CDR1 and CDR2: LNHDA and SQIVND (reference sequence). V was pared by 5 bases and J by 1 base, with 17 bases between. Here the CDR3 reads CASSASGTTVNYGYTF. The CDR3 nucleotides are TGTGCCAGTAGTGCTTCCGGGACAACCGTTAACTATGGCTACACCTTC.

This clonotype appeared a few times. CDR3 residues: CASSLGGQHNQPQHF. For the CDR3, the DNA is TGTGCCAGCAGCTTAGGGGGACAGCACAATCAGCCCCAGCATTTT. The V gene is TRBV7-2, the J gene TRBJ1-5, with TRBD1 matching 7 bases. J gave up 3 bases and V 1 base, and 3 bases lay outside the gene matches. CDR3 length equals 15 residues. The germline gives CDR1 SGHTA, CDR2 FQGNSA.

The chain combines TRBV7-9 with TRBJ2-5; D ambiguous. The CDR3 contains 12 residues. The germline gives CDR1 SEHNR, CDR2 FQNEAQ (reference sequence). Trimming pared 1 base from V and 7 bases from J, leaving 7 bases between. The CDR3, as DNA: TGTGCCAGCAGCTTAGTGGCTAGGACCCAGTACTTC. Translated, it gives CASSLVARTQYF. The full variable domain, with the rest looked up from reference TRBV7-9 and TRBJ2-5, is DTGVSQNPRHKITKRGQNVTFRCDPISEHNRLYWYRQTLGQGPEFLTYFQNEAQLEKSRLLSDRFSAERPKGSFSTLEIQRTEQGDSAMYLCASSLVARTQYFGPGTRLLVL.

This chain connects TRBV19 to TRBJ1-5, with 8 bases aligning to TRBD1. V was pared by 1 base and J by 3 bases, with 2 bases of the junction left unmatched. From germline, CDR1 is LNHDA and CDR2 SQIVND (reference sequence). CDR3 length: 15 amino acids. The CDR3 coding sequence is TGTGCCAGTAGTATAGGGGACAGGAACAATCAGCCCCAGCATTTT. Translated, it gives CASSIGDRNNQPQHF. The whole variable domain, filled in from reference TRBV19 and TRBJ1-5, reads DGGITQSPKYLFRKEGQNVTLSCEQNLNHDAMYWYRQDPGQGLRLIYYSQIVNDFQKGDIAEGYSVSREKKESFPLTVTSAQKNPTAFYLCASSIGDRNNQPQHFGDGTRLSIL.

The J gene is TRBJ1-3, the V gene TRBV5-4, with D unresolved. The CDR3 totals 16 residues. Germline lookup yields CDR1 SGHNT and CDR2 YYREEE (reference sequence). V was pared by 4 bases and J by 0 bases, with 14 bases between. The CDR3 nucleotides read TGTGCCAGCAGCCAAGAGCAGCAGATCTCTGGAAACACCATATATTTT. It encodes CASSQEQQISGNTIYF.

The chain links TRBV7-3 to TRBJ2-7; TRBD1 might be the D (6 bases). This CDR3 is 13 amino acids long. Between the trimmed V and J ends, which lost 5 bases and 5 bases, there was a span of 13 bases. Germline CDR1 SGHTA, CDR2 FQGTGA. CDR3 coding DNA: TGTGCCAGCAGCAGGGACACTTCCCACGAGCAGTACTTC. Protein sequence: CASSRDTSHEQYF.

V is TRBV20-1 and J is TRBJ2-7; no definite D call. V gave up 6 bases and J gave up 3 bases, with 12 bases separating them. The CDR3 covers 12 residues. Germline V lookup: CDR1 DFQATT, CDR2 SNEGSKA (reference sequence). CDR3 coding DNA: TGCAGTGCCGGCGACATCTTCTACGAGCAGTACTTC. Its translation is CSAGDIFYEQYF.

The chain carries TRBV19 and TRBJ2-5; 8 bases line up with TRBD2. The CDR3 consists of 15 residues. Losses at the gene ends were 8 bases for V and 4 bases for J; bases not matched to a gene: 12. Germline V gives CDR1 LNHDA, CDR2 SQIVND (reference sequence). CDR3 loop: CASQTLAGIVETQYF. The CDR3 DNA is TGTGCCAGTCAGACCCTAGCGGGTATAGTAGAGACCCAGTACTTC. The whole variable domain, remainder taken from reference TRBV19 and TRBJ2-5, is DGGITQSPKYLFRKEGQNVTLSCEQNLNHDAMYWYRQDPGQGLRLIYYSQIVNDFQKGDIAEGYSVSREKKESFPLTVTSAQKNPTAFYLCASQTLAGIVETQYFGPGTRLLVL.

This clonotype was counted ten times or more. This rearrangement joins TRBV7-8 to TRBJ1-4; unclear D gene. CDR1 and CDR2 from the germline V gene are SGHVS and FQNEAQ. The CDR3 extends over 14 amino acids. Deletions cut 2 bases from V and 3 bases from J, with 7 bases between. This CDR3 reads CASSLPRANEKLFF. CDR3 DNA sequence: TGTGCCAGCAGCTTACCCCGGGCTAATGAAAAACTGTTTTTT.

This clonotype showed up many times. V gene TRBV24-1 combines with J gene TRBJ1-1, with no clear D. The V end was cut by 8 bases, the J end by 2 bases, with 11 bases between. There are 13 residues in the CDR3. CDR1 is KGHDR, CDR2 SFDVKD, per germline. The CDR3 region has the DNA TGTGCCACCACCGAACGGGGTAACACTGAAGCTTTCTTT. It is translated as CATTERGNTEAFF.

A remark on this clonotype: A read error is likely, as this CDR3 ends without the conserved phenylalanine or tryptophan. This chain connects TRBV24-1 to TRBJ2-5; D gene unclear. Trimming shortened V by 4 bases and J by 5 bases, and 4 bases separated the two germline ends. CDR1 and CDR2 (germline): KGHDR, SFDVKD. The CDR3 sequence is 11 residues long. Written as DNA, the CDR3 is TGTGCCACCAGTGACATCGAGACCCAGTACCTC. Its protein is CATSDIETQYL.

This clonotype appeared a few times. This sequence joins TRBV28 and TRBJ2-1; 12 nucleotides match TRBD2. Germline V gene sequence: CDR1 MDHEN, CDR2 SYDVKM. The CDR3 covers 16 residues. The V gene end was trimmed by 6 bases and the J gene end by 8 bases; junction bases not matched to a gene: 11. CDR3 sequence reads: CASRASGGARGYEQFF. Here the CDR3 DNA reads TGTGCCAGCAGGGCTAGCGGGGGGGCGCGGGGGTATGAGCAGTTCTTC.

V usage is TRBV19 and J usage is TRBJ2-3; no clear D gene. This CDR3 region has 13 residues. V lost 0 bases to trimming and J lost 3 bases, with 4 bases between them. The V gene's germline CDR1 is LNHDA and CDR2 SQIVND (reference sequence). CDR3 nucleotides: TGTGCCAGTAGTATAGACGGGACAGATACGCAGTATTTT. It yields the protein CASSIDGTDTQYF.

This clonotype appeared a few times. The chain combines TRBV15 with TRBJ2-7; possibly TRBD1 for D (6 bases). This CDR3 has 15 amino acids. Germline CDR1 reads LNHNV; CDR2 reads YYDKDF (reference sequence). V gave up 4 bases and J gave up 3 bases, with 16 bases separating them. The CDR3 here is CATSKTPGHYYEQYF. The CDR3 DNA is TGTGCCACCAGCAAAACCCCGGGACACTACTACGAGCAGTACTTC.

The gene calls are TRBV12-3 or TRBV12-4 and TRBJ2-7; no reliable D call. CDR3 length: 12 residues. Trimming removed 0 bases from V and 9 bases from J, with 9 bases in between. Written as DNA, the CDR3 is TGTGCCAGCAGTTTAGCATTATTGGGGCAGTACTTC. Translating it yields CASSLALLGQYF.

A word on this clonotype: The missing conserved phenylalanine or tryptophan at the end of this CDR3 makes a read error likely. The DNA is left out, because the CDR3 cannot be placed on it with certainty; the CDR3 is given as TCRdb lists it. The chain carries TRBV7-7 and TRBJ1-1; the table calls TRBD1, which could not be checked here. Germline V gene data show CDR1 as SSHAT and CDR2 as FNYEAQ (reference sequence). The CDR3 is 11 amino acids in total, end residues counted. The CDR3: CASSSTHGTGI.

The chain joins TRBV15 to TRBJ2-7; D call uncertain. V shed 6 bases and J shed 3 bases, with 12 bases lying between them. The length of the CDR3 is 13 residues. Germline CDR1 is LNHNV and CDR2 is YYDKDF (reference sequence). The CDR3 here is CATRAGVSYEQYF. The DNA for the CDR3 is TGTGCCACCAGGGCTGGGGTAAGCTACGAGCAGTACTTC.

The chain joins TRBV19 to TRBJ2-3, with 14 bases matching TRBD2. The germline V gene has CDR1 LNHDA and CDR2 SQIVND (reference sequence). The ends lost 5 bases at V and 1 base at J; junction bases unmatched: 11. CDR3 length: 19 amino acids. CDR3 coding DNA: TGTGCCAGTAGTGGCAGGACTAGCGGGGGGCTCTTTGGCACAGATACGCAGTATTTT. Translated: CASSGRTSGGLFGTDTQYF.

The chain uses TRBV7-2 and TRBJ1-6; 8 bases agree with TRBD1. The germline gives CDR1 SGHTA, CDR2 FQGNSA. J was trimmed by 7 bases and V by 5 bases; bases with no gene match: 10. The CDR3 is 16 amino acids. CDR3 region: CASSTSRQGRNSPLHF. In DNA, the CDR3 is TGTGCCAGCAGCACATCCCGACAGGGGCGGAATTCACCCCTCCACTTT.

This clonotype was found a few times. The chain is built from TRBV11-2 and TRBJ2-7, with a possible D match to TRBD1 (5 bases). Germline CDR1 reads SGHAT; CDR2 reads FQNNGV. Trimming shortened V by 5 bases and J by 1 base, and 9 bases separated the two germline ends. The CDR3 loop spans 13 amino acids. The CDR3 region is CASSPRQSYEQYF. CDR3 bases: TGTGCCAGCAGCCCCCGACAGTCCTACGAGCAGTACTTC.

The rearrangement uses TRBV7-6 and TRBJ2-1; 7 nucleotides agree with TRBD1. The CDR3 extends over 14 amino acids. V lost 3 bases to trimming and J lost 6 bases; unmatched junction nucleotides: 5. The germline CDR1 and CDR2 sequences are SGHVS and FNYEAQ. Written as DNA, the CDR3 is TGTGCCAGCAGCTTTATGGACAGGCTCAATGAGCAGTTCTTC. This codes for CASSFMDRLNEQFF.

V gene TRBV25-1 combines with J gene TRBJ2-7, with D unresolved. The CDR3 sequence is 13 residues long. Germline values: CDR1 MGHDK, CDR2 SYGVNS. V shed 3 bases and J shed 2 bases, with 8 bases lying between them. In nucleotides, the CDR3 is TGTGCCAGCAGTGATTCTCAGGCCTACGAGCAGTACTTC. As protein: CASSDSQAYEQYF.

The V call is TRBV7-8, the J call TRBJ2-2; D is possibly TRBD1 (6 bases). This CDR3 spans 16 amino acids. Trimming pared 0 bases from V and 2 bases from J, leaving 10 bases between. Germline V gene lookup returns CDR1 SGHVS and CDR2 FQNEAQ. CDR3 nucleotides: TGTGCCAGCAGCTTAGCGCTGGGGGCCAACACCGGGGAGCTGTTTTTT. Translation: CASSLALGANTGELFF.